One sample yielded the 30 T cell receptor beta chains listed below, sequenced in a study of T cell responses to AZD1222 COVID-19 vaccine. The assay was immunoSEQ multiplex PCR, and TCRdb's table has in-frame clones only and misses some. The sample yields tens of thousands of clones, approximately 83% seen once. The material sequenced was peripheral blood, taken 28 days after the second AZD1222 dose. These receptors all stem from an adult who received the AZD1222 COVID-19 vaccine.

V and J are TRBV4-2 and TRBJ1-5; D is unresolved. The germline CDR1 and CDR2 sequences are LGHNA and YNFKEQ. V lost 0 bases and J 6 bases, leaving 6 bases between the germline ends. This CDR3 contains 13 residues. CDR3 sequence (DNA): TGTGCCAGCAGCCAAGACGGAGTTCAGCCCCAGCATTTT. Translation: CASSQDGVQPQHF.

The V and J genes are TRBV4-3 and TRBJ1-2, with no clear D. Germline lookup yields CDR1 LGHNA and CDR2 YSLEER. The CDR3 covers 16 residues. Trimming took off 1 base at V and 8 bases at J, with 20 bases between the two ends. DNA for the CDR3: TGCGCCAGCAGCCAAGGCGCGGGCGTATCTTCGTGGGGCTACACCTTC. Its translation is CASSQGAGVSSWGYTF.

The chain combines TRBV28 with TRBJ1-1, with 7 bases aligning to TRBD1. This CDR3 is 12 amino acids long. The ends lost 5 bases at V and 12 bases at J; junction bases unmatched: 9. CDR1 and CDR2 from the germline V gene are MDHEN and SYDVKM. The DNA of the CDR3 is TGTGCCAGCAGTGTAAGGAGCAGGGGGTCTTTCTTT. Translating gives CASSVRSRGSFF.

This chain uses TRBV4-1 with TRBJ1-3; D is unclear. Germline CDR1 reads MGHRA; CDR2 reads YSYEKL. The CDR3 sequence is 16 residues long. The germline V and J ends were trimmed by 0 bases and 4 bases, with 13 bases remaining between them. The CDR3 is CASSQEVGTLGNTIYF. The CDR3 DNA follows: TGCGCCAGCAGCCAAGAGGTGGGAACATTGGGAAACACCATATATTTT.

This clone was recorded only once. The V call is TRBV6-5, the J call TRBJ1-6; D may be TRBD1 (6 bases). In germline, CDR1 is MNHEY, CDR2 SVGAGI. The V gene lost 3 bases and the J gene lost 7 bases, with 16 bases spanning the gap. CDR3 length: 16 amino acids. The CDR3: CASSYLGRGRNSPLHF. The DNA for the CDR3 is TGTGCCAGCAGTTATTTGGGCAGGGGCAGAAATTCACCCCTCCACTTT.

The chain has TRBV7-2 and TRBJ2-7, with 7 bases lining up with TRBD1. This CDR3 has 15 amino acids. V lost 1 base, J lost 2 bases, and 5 bases stayed unmatched. Per germline, CDR1 SGHTA and CDR2 FQGNSA. CDR3 nucleotides: TGTGCCAGCAGCTTAGGTGGGGACAGACCCTACGAGCAGTACTTC. Its translation: CASSLGGDRPYEQYF.

Note on this clone: This same CDR3 is encoded by further DNA sequences in the sample. The rearrangement joins TRBV27 to TRBJ1-1; no firm D call. Germline CDR1 MNHEY, CDR2 SMNVEV (reference sequence). V was trimmed by 1 base and J by 4 bases, leaving 7 bases between them. The CDR3 contains 13 residues. CDR3 protein: CASSLFRGTEAFF. CDR3 bases: TGTGCCAGCAGTTTATTTCGGGGCACTGAAGCTTTCTTT.

This clone appeared a single time. V gene TRBV3-1 (or the pseudogene TRBV3-2) combines with J gene TRBJ2-1; no definite D call. The V gene's germline CDR1 is LGHDT and CDR2 YNNKEL (reference sequence). There are 12 residues in the CDR3. Trimming removed 0 bases from V and 6 bases from J, with 3 bases in between. CDR3 amino acids: CASSQDLNEQFF. CDR3 sequence (DNA): TGTGCCAGCAGCCAAGATCTCAATGAGCAGTTCTTC.

V is TRBV19 and J is TRBJ1-3; D remains unclear. Trimming removed 5 bases at V and 4 bases at J, with 3 bases between. The CDR3 has 11 residues. Looked up from germline, CDR1 is LNHDA and CDR2 is SQIVND (reference sequence). CDR3 sequence: CASSPGNTIYF. The CDR3 DNA follows: TGTGCCAGTAGTCCCGGAAACACCATATATTTT.

The CDR3 DNA reads TGCAGCGTTGATACCGGGAGGGGGAGCGGCTACACCTTC. It translates to CSVDTGRGSGYTF. The chain uses TRBV29-1 and TRBJ1-2, with a weak D call TRBD1 (6 bases). Per germline, CDR1 SQVTM and CDR2 ANQGSEA. The V and J ends lost 3 bases and 8 bases respectively, with 16 bases between them. CDR3 size: 13 residues. Complete variable domain (other parts from reference TRBV29-1 and TRBJ1-2): SAVISQKPSRDICQRGTSLTIQCQVDSQVTMMFWYRQQPGQSLTLIATANQGSEATYESGFVIDKFPISRPNLTFSTLTVSNMSPEDSSIYLCSVDTGRGSGYTFGSGTRLTVV.

The V gene is TRBV6-5, the J gene TRBJ1-2, with a tentative D call TRBD1 (6 bases). With 5 bases removed from V and 7 bases from J, the gap between germline ends came to 17 bases. Germline V gene data show CDR1 as MNHEY and CDR2 as SVGAGI. The CDR3 totals 14 residues. The DNA of the CDR3 is TGTGCCAGCAGTCCACAGGGTGGAATCAGTGGCTACACCTTC. It codes for CASSPQGGISGYTF.

The chain couples TRBV19 to TRBJ2-1, with D maybe TRBD1 (5 bases). The CDR3 has 16 residues. The germline V gene has CDR1 LNHDA and CDR2 SQIVND (reference sequence). Deletions cut 3 bases from V and 0 bases from J, with 12 bases between. The chain's CDR3 is CASSIKGRSSYNEQFF. CDR3 DNA sequence: TGTGCCAGTAGTATTAAGGGGCGGAGCTCCTACAATGAGCAGTTCTTC.

CDR3 amino acids: CASSPQRGYNSPLHF. For the CDR3, the DNA is TGTGCCAGCTCACCACAACGTGGGTATAATTCACCCCTCCACTTT. J is TRBJ1-6 and V is TRBV18, with unresolved D. Germline values: CDR1 KGHSH, CDR2 LQKENI. The CDR3 consists of 15 residues. The ends were cut back, 1 base at V and 4 bases at J, with 8 bases in the middle.

This clone occurred once. The CDR3 DNA follows: TGCGCCAGCAGCTTCCCCGGGACAGGGGATCAAGAGACCCAGTACTTC. It translates to CASSFPGTGDQETQYF. The rearrangement links TRBV5-1 to TRBJ2-5, with 10 bases that match TRBD1. The CDR3 contains 16 residues. CDR1 and CDR2 (germline): SGHRS, YFSETQ. With V trimmed by 2 bases and J by 2 bases, 6 bases remained unmatched.

CDR3 nucleotide sequence: TGTGCCAGCAGCTTAACAGGAACCAGCAATCAGCCCCAGCATTTT. It is translated as CASSLTGTSNQPQHF. The chain joins TRBV7-2 to TRBJ1-5, with D perhaps matching TRBD1 (5 bases). The germline V gene has CDR1 SGHTA and CDR2 FQGNSA. The V end lost 2 bases, the J end lost 1 base, and 9 bases lay between the germline ends. This CDR3 has 15 residues.

V is TRBV6-6 and J is TRBJ1-1; D remains unclear. The CDR3 spans 13 residues. Trimming stripped 8 bases from V and 5 bases from J, with 15 bases between. Germline V CDR1 and CDR2: MNHNY, SVGAGI (reference sequence). In nucleotides, the CDR3 is TGTGCCAGCTCTCCCGGAGGGAGGACTGAAGCTTTCTTT. This codes for CASSPGGRTEAFF.

The table lists this clone with a count of one. The chain uses TRBV11-3 and TRBJ2-3, with a weak D call TRBD1 (6 bases). The CDR3 runs 15 residues. V was trimmed by 5 bases and J by 4 bases, leaving 16 bases between them. Germline V gives CDR1 SGHNT, CDR2 YENEEA. As DNA, the CDR3 is TGTGCCAGCAGCGCCGAACAGGGTTTGGCAGATACGCAGTATTTT. As protein: CASSAEQGLADTQYF.

This clone was observed a single time. In DNA form, the CDR3 reads TGCGCCAGCAGCCCAGGGGACACGGCAATGAACACTGAAGCTTTCTTT. It codes for CASSPGDTAMNTEAFF. V and J are TRBV5-1 and TRBJ1-1; D is possibly TRBD1 (6 bases). The CDR3 is 16 amino acids. Trimming cost V 4 bases and J 0 bases, with 16 bases left between them. CDR1 SGHRS and CDR2 YFSETQ come from the germline V gene.

This chain connects TRBV30 to TRBJ2-7; D is unresolved. Germline V gene lookup returns CDR1 GTSNPN and CDR2 SVGIG (reference sequence). V gave up 0 bases and J gave up 4 bases, with 16 bases separating them. This CDR3 has 15 residues. The CDR3 coding sequence is TGTGCCTGGAGTGTACCTAATCGGGTCCTTTACGAGCAGTACTTC. It is translated as CAWSVPNRVLYEQYF.

The chain is built from TRBV30 and TRBJ1-2; the D is unclear. Germline CDR1 GTSNPN, CDR2 SVGIG (reference sequence). This CDR3 contains 13 residues. V lost 5 bases, J lost 2 bases, and 12 bases lay in between. This CDR3 reads CAWSATLNYGYTF. The CDR3, as DNA: TGTGCCTGGTCCGCGACTCTCAACTATGGCTACACCTTC.

V is TRBV5-8 and J is TRBJ2-1; TRBD2 aligns across 8 bases. The V and J ends lost 4 bases and 2 bases, in that order; junction bases with no gene match: 2. CDR3 length: 14 residues. Germline CDR1 is SGHTS and CDR2 is YDEGEE. The CDR3 region has the DNA TGTGCCAGCAGCCCGGGACTAGCCTACAATGAGCAGTTCTTC. Its translation: CASSPGLAYNEQFF.

This chain uses TRBV7-6 with TRBJ2-3; D is perhaps TRBD2 (5 bases). Germline values: CDR1 SGHVS, CDR2 FNYEAQ. The V and J ends lost 3 bases and 4 bases respectively, with 11 bases between them. This CDR3 region has 14 residues. The CDR3 sequence is CASSLRAGPDTQYF. The CDR3 coding sequence is TGTGCCAGCAGCTTGAGGGCCGGACCAGATACGCAGTATTTT.

V and J are TRBV28 and TRBJ1-5; 9 bases match TRBD1. The CDR3 extends over 16 amino acids. The germline V gene has CDR1 MDHEN and CDR2 SYDVKM. The ends lost 6 bases at V and 4 bases at J; junction bases unmatched: 10. DNA for the CDR3: TGTGCCAGCAGCACGGGACAGGGAAGTTTTAATCAGCCCCAGCATTTT. It encodes CASSTGQGSFNQPQHF.

This clone has only a few counts. The chain carries TRBV29-1 and TRBJ1-1; weak D call: TRBD1 (5 bases). Trimming cost V 6 bases and J 2 bases, with 22 bases left between them. The germline gives CDR1 SQVTM, CDR2 ANQGSEA. CDR3 size: 16 residues. As DNA, the CDR3 is TGCAGCGTCAAATCCCGAAGAGGGCAGGGAAACACTGAAGCTTTCTTT. Translation: CSVKSRRGQGNTEAFF.

The chain uses TRBV10-3 and TRBJ2-7; weak D call: TRBD2 (6 bases). V lost 4 bases, J lost 7 bases, and 11 bases lay in between. Germline loops: CDR1 ENHRY, CDR2 SYGVKD. The length of the CDR3 is 12 residues. As DNA, the CDR3 is TGTGCCATCAGTGCCGGGGGTCGAGAGCAGTACTTC. Translating gives CAISAGGREQYF.

This clone was observed once. The V and J genes are TRBV18 and TRBJ2-7; 7 nucleotides agree with TRBD2. The CDR3 contains 15 residues. Germline values: CDR1 KGHSH, CDR2 LQKENI. The V segment lost 0 bases and the J segment 0 bases; nucleotides outside the gene matches: 2. CDR3 nucleotide sequence: TGTGCCAGCTCACCACCGGGAGGGACCTCCTACGAGCAGTACTTC. Its translation: CASSPPGGTSYEQYF.

The rearrangement links TRBV30 to TRBJ1-4; 8 nucleotides line up with TRBD1. The V gene end was trimmed by 4 bases and the J gene end by 8 bases; junction bases not matched to a gene: 9. The CDR3 extends over 14 amino acids. The V gene's germline CDR1 is GTSNPN and CDR2 SVGIG (reference sequence). The CDR3 sequence: CAWNLDRGEEKLFF. The CDR3 DNA is TGTGCCTGGAACCTAGACAGGGGTGAAGAAAAACTGTTTTTT.

V and J are TRBV7-8 and TRBJ1-2; D gene unclear. Trimming removed 5 bases from V and 8 bases from J, with 12 bases in between. Germline CDR1 SGHVS, CDR2 FQNEAQ. The length of the CDR3 is 12 residues. In DNA, the CDR3 is TGTGCCAGCAGCGAAGAGGAGGGCGGCTACACCTTC. Protein product: CASSEEEGGYTF.

This clone has more than one count but fewer than ten. V and J are TRBV27 and TRBJ1-5; TRBD1 is a possible D gene (5 bases). The germline V gene has CDR1 MNHEY and CDR2 SMNVEV (reference sequence). V was cut by 4 bases and J by 4 bases, with 14 bases left in between. This CDR3 spans 15 amino acids. The CDR3 spells CASSSEGFVNQPQHF. Written as DNA, the CDR3 is TGTGCCAGCAGTTCCGAGGGGTTCGTGAATCAGCCCCAGCATTTT.

This rearrangement joins TRBV27 to TRBJ1-1, with a tentative D call TRBD1 (5 bases). The germline gives CDR1 MNHEY, CDR2 SMNVEV (reference sequence). Trimming pared 8 bases from V and 3 bases from J, leaving 25 bases between. This CDR3 has 17 residues. The CDR3 is CASPPGPLKGEHTEAFF. In DNA form, the CDR3 reads TGTGCCAGCCCCCCGGGGCCCTTGAAAGGCGAACACACTGAAGCTTTCTTT.